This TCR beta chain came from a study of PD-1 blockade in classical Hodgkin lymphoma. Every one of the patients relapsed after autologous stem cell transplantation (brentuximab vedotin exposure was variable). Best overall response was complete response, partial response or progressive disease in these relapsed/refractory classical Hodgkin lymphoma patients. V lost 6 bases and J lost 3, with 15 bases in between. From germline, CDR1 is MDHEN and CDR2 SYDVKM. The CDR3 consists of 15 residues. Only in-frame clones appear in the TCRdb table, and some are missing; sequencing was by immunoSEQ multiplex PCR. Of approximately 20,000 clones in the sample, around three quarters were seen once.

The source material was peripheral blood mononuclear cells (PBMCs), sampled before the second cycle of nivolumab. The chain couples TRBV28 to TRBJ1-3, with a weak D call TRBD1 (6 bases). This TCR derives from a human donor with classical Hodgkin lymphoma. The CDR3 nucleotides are TGTGCCAGCAGCCTAGACAGGTGGGATGGAAACACCATATATTTT. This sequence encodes CASSLDRWDGNTIYF.